In this sample, the clone carrying this T cell receptor (beta chain) turned up once. Its matching antigen is unknown. This sample is drawn from a study of graft-versus-host responses after intestinal transplantation. Background on the study: Uniformly, recipients were administered anti-thymocyte globulin induction with subsequent tacrolimus and steroids for around 3 years.

The V gene's germline CDR1 is MDHEN and CDR2 SYDVKM. The CDR3 length is 15 residues. The V gene lost 2 bases and the J gene lost 3 bases, with 10 bases spanning the gap. The protocol was immunoSEQ multiplex PCR, while the TCRdb copy is restricted to in-frame clones and leaves out a portion. The sample lists about 120,000 clones, just over 90% occurring once. The study's findings and limits: Within the allografts of patients who had graft-donor T cell macrochimerism, graft-versus-host to host-versus-graft clonal ratios were high. Early post-transplant falls in HvG clones accompanied the peak levels of circulating GvH clones.

This sequence joins TRBV28 and TRBJ2-2; D gene uncertain. This TCR was recovered from a human donor who received an intestinal transplant. Sample: unstimulated CD4+ T cells sorted from spleen or lymph node cells, taken before intestinal transplant. In DNA, the CDR3 is TGTGCCAGCAGTTTACCCACAGTATACACCGGGGAGCTGTTTTTT. As protein: CASSLPTVYTGELFF.